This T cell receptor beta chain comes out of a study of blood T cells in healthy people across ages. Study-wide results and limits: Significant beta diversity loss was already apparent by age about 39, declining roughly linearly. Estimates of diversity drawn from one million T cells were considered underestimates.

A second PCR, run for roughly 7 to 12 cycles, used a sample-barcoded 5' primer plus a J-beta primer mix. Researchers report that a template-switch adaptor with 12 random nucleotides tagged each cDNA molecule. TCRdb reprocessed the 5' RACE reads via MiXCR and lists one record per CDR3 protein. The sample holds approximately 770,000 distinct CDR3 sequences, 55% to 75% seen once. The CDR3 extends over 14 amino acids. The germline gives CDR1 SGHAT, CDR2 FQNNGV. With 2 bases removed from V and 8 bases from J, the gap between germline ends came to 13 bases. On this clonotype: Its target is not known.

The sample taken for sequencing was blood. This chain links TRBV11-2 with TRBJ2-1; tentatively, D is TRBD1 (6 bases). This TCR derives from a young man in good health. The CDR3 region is CASSLTAGDDEQFF. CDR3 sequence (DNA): TGTGCCAGCAGCTTAACGGCAGGGGACGATGAGCAGTTCTTC. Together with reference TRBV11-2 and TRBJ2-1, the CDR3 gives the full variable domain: EAGVAQSPRYKIIEKRQSVAFWCNPISGHATLYWYQQILGQGPKLLIQFQNNGVVDDSQLPKDRFSAERLKGVDSTLKIQPAKLEDSAVYLCASSLTAGDDEQFFGPGTRLTVL.